Below, 16 T cell receptor beta chains from the same sample are listed, as sequenced in a study of shared clonotypes between healthy human individuals. Produced via immunoSEQ multiplex PCR; TCRdb's table is partial and in-frame only. The sample lists roughly 1,600,000 clones; 98% were seen once. Specimen: naive CD4+ T cells sorted from blood. Subset here: CD45RA+ positively selected. The receptors shown here come from a man in his thirties or forties in good health.

The J gene is TRBJ1-5, the V gene TRBV11-2, with TRBD1 identical over 7 bases. The CDR3 has 20 residues. Germline loops: CDR1 SGHAT, CDR2 FQNNGV. Trimming removed 0 bases from V and 0 bases from J; junction bases left unmatched: 14. DNA for the CDR3: TGTGCCAGCAGCTTAGAAAGGGACAGCTCCTTCCTATATAGCAATCAGCCCCAGCATTTT. It is translated as CASSLERDSSFLYSNQPQHF.

This rearrangement joins TRBV6-1 to TRBJ2-3, with D perhaps matching TRBD1 (5 bases). The CDR3 length is 15 residues. CDR1 and CDR2 (germline): MNHNS, SASEGT. With 8 bases removed from V and 2 bases from J, the gap between germline ends came to 17 bases. The CDR3 sequence: CASGPRVRPTDTQYF. The CDR3, as DNA: TGTGCCAGCGGTCCCAGGGTTAGGCCCACAGATACGCAGTATTTT.

The J gene is TRBJ2-1, the V gene TRBV7-8; 8 bases fit TRBD1. V dropped 5 bases and J dropped 8; count of bases not matched to a gene: 11. The CDR3 sequence is 15 residues long. Germline assignment: CDR1 SGHVS and CDR2 FQNEAQ. The CDR3 DNA reads TGTGCCAGCAGCCCAGGACAGGGCCATTTTGATGAGCAGTTCTTC. This encodes CASSPGQGHFDEQFF.

The chain links TRBV10-3 to TRBJ2-2; the D gene is possibly TRBD1 (5 bases). The CDR3 is made up of 16 amino acids. CDR1 and CDR2 (germline): ENHRY, SYGVKD. Trimming took off 1 base at V and 7 bases at J, with 16 bases between the two ends. CDR3 nucleotide sequence: TGTGCCATCAGTGAGTATCAGGGTCGACCGAGCGGGGAGCTGTTTTTT. Encoded protein: CAISEYQGRPSGELFF.

This clone was seen only once. The J gene is TRBJ2-1, the V gene TRBV28; D uncertain. CDR1 and CDR2 (germline): MDHEN, SYDVKM. The CDR3 is 11 amino acids. V was clipped by 6 bases and J by 9 bases, with 9 bases between them. The CDR3 loop is CASSPFIEQFF. For the CDR3, the DNA is TGTGCCAGCAGCCCTTTTATTGAGCAGTTCTTC.

In its sample, this clone was seen once. The V gene is TRBV7-9, the J gene TRBJ2-3; tentatively, D is TRBD1 or TRBD2 (6 bases each). Trimming left V 0 bases short and J 2 bases short, with 9 bases between. Germline V CDR1 and CDR2: SEHNR, FQNEAQ (reference sequence). This CDR3 comprises 15 residues. Written as DNA, the CDR3 is TGTGCCAGCAGCTTAGCCGCGGGACACACAGATACGCAGTATTTT. Protein product: CASSLAAGHTDTQYF.

The chain recombines TRBV18 with TRBJ1-5; D is unresolved. This CDR3 region has 13 residues. Germline lookup yields CDR1 KGHSH and CDR2 LQKENI. Between the trimmed V and J ends, which lost 4 bases and 4 bases, there was a span of 8 bases. The CDR3 reads CASSQDMNQPQHF. DNA for the CDR3: TGTGCCAGCTCACAGGATATGAATCAGCCCCAGCATTTT.

This chain links TRBV18 with TRBJ1-1, with TRBD1 as a possible D gene (5 bases). Looked up from germline, CDR1 is KGHSH and CDR2 is LQKENI. This CDR3 spans 13 amino acids. The V end was cut by 5 bases, the J end by 1 base, with 8 bases between. In DNA, the CDR3 is TGTGCCAGCTCATCGGGACCGAACACTGAAGCTTTCTTT. This codes for CASSSGPNTEAFF. Looking up the rest from reference TRBV18 and TRBJ1-1 gives the full variable domain: NAGVMQNPRHLVRRRGQEARLRCSPMKGHSHVYWYRQLPEEGLKFMVYLQKENIIDESGMPKERFSAEFPKEGPSILRIQQVVRGDSAAYFCASSSGPNTEAFFGQGTRLTVV.

The gene calls are TRBV5-4 and TRBJ2-1; 9 bases are shared with TRBD1. The CDR3 has 17 residues. V lost 4 bases and J lost 2; bases outside the gene matches: 10. Germline CDR1 reads SGHNT; CDR2 reads YYREEE (reference sequence). The CDR3 region has the DNA TGTGCCAGCAGCCGACCGGGACAGGGTATTCCCTACAATGAGCAGTTCTTC. Residues: CASSRPGQGIPYNEQFF. The complete variable domain, with remaining parts taken from reference TRBV5-4 and TRBJ2-1, reads ETGVTQSPTHLIKTRGQQVTLRCSSQSGHNTVSWYQQALGQGPQFIFQYYREEENGRGNFPPRFSGLQFPNYSSELNVNALELDDSALYLCASSRPGQGIPYNEQFFGPGTRLTVL.

This clone was observed a single time. The chain uses TRBV10-3 and TRBJ2-6; D gene uncertain. V was cut by 2 bases and J by 1 base, with 3 bases left in between. This CDR3 comprises 14 residues. Germline CDR1 is ENHRY and CDR2 is SYGVKD. CDR3 nucleotide sequence: TGTGCCATCAGTGAGGGTTCTGGGGCCAACGTCCTGACTTTC. Encoded protein: CAISEGSGANVLTF.

This chain uses TRBV6-6 with TRBJ1-5; D unclear. The V gene lost 5 bases and the J gene lost 9 bases, with 14 bases spanning the gap. In germline, CDR1 is MNHNY, CDR2 SVGAGI (reference sequence). This CDR3 comprises 13 residues. The CDR3 sequence: CASSRTREPPQHF. CDR3 DNA sequence: TGTGCCAGCAGTCGGACCCGTGAGCCGCCCCAGCATTTT.

With respect to this clone: In the same sample, other DNA sequences code for this CDR3. The CDR3 DNA reads as TGTGCCAGCAGCGTAGTCACTAGCGGGAACACCGGGGAGCTGTTTTTT. It codes for CASSVVTSGNTGELFF. V gene TRBV9 combines with J gene TRBJ2-2; 8 bases fit TRBD2. Germline trimming cut 0 bases from V and 1 base from J; bases unmatched to any gene: 2. The CDR3 contains 16 residues. Germline CDR1 reads SGDLS; CDR2 reads YYNGEE.

This sequence joins TRBV29-1 and TRBJ2-5; possible D gene TRBD2, 6 bases. V lost 6 bases to trimming and J lost 0 bases, with 11 bases between them. In germline, CDR1 is SQVTM, CDR2 ANQGSEA. The CDR3 is made up of 13 amino acids. The CDR3 sequence is CSVERTNQETQYF. CDR3 coding DNA: TGCAGCGTCGAGAGGACTAACCAAGAGACCCAGTACTTC.

This chain joins TRBV28 and TRBJ1-4; TRBD1 aligns across 7 bases. CDR1 is MDHEN and CDR2 is SYDVKM in the germline V gene. The J segment lost 5 bases and the V segment lost 6 bases, leaving 6 bases of the junction unmatched. CDR3 size: 14 residues. The CDR3 is CASSKGGGNEKLFF. CDR3 bases: TGTGCCAGCAGCAAAGGGGGCGGAAATGAAAAACTGTTTTTT.

The chain employs TRBV6-4 and TRBJ2-2; D possibly corresponds to TRBD2 (6 bases). CDR1 is MRHNA and CDR2 is SNTAGT in the germline V gene. This CDR3 has 17 amino acids. Trimming took 6 bases from V and 4 from J, leaving 21 bases between them. CDR3: CASSPHAASDTTGELFF. CDR3 DNA: TGTGCCAGCAGCCCCCACGCGGCTAGCGATACCACCGGGGAGCTGTTTTTT.

J is TRBJ2-7 and V is TRBV7-2; D may be TRBD2 (6 bases). Trimming took 6 bases from V and 1 from J, leaving 13 bases between them. Per the germline V gene, CDR1 is SGHTA and CDR2 is FQGNSA. The CDR3 has 14 residues. CDR3 in amino acids: CASSHRTNSYEQYF. CDR3 sequence (DNA): TGTGCCAGCAGTCATAGGACTAATTCCTACGAGCAGTACTTC.